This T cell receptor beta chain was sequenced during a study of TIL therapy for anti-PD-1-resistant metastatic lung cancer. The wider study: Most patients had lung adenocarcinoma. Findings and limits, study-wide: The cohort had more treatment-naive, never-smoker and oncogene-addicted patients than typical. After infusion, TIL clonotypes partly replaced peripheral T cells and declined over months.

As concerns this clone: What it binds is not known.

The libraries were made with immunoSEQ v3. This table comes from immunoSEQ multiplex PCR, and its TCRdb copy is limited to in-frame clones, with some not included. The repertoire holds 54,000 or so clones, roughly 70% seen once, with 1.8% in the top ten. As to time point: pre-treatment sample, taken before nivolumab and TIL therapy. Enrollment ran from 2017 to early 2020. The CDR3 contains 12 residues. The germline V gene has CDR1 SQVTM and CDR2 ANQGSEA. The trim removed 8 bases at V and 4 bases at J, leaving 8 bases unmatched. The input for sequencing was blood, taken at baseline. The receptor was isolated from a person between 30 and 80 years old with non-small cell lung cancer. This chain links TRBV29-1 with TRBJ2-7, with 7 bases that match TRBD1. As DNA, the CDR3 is TGCAGCATTCCAGGGGGTGGGTACGAGCAGTACTTC. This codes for CSIPGGGYEQYF.